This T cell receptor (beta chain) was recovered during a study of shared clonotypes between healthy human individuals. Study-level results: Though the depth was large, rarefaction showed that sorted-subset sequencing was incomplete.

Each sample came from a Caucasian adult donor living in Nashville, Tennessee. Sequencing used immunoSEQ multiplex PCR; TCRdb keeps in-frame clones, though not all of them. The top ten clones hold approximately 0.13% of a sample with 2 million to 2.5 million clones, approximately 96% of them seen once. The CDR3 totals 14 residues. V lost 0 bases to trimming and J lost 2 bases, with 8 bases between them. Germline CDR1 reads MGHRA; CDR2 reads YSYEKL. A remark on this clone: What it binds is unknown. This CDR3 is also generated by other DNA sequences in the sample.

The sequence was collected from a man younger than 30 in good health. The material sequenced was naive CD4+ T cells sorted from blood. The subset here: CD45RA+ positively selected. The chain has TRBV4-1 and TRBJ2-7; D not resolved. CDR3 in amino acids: CASSQEPVTYEQYF. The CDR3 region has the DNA TGCGCCAGCAGCCAAGAACCGGTAACCTACGAGCAGTACTTC.